Below, 30 T cell receptor beta chains from the same sample are listed, as sequenced in a study of blood T cells in healthy people across ages. The use of a sample-barcoded 5' primer and a J-beta primer mix characterized a second PCR of 7 to 11 cycles. TCRdb analysed the 5' RACE reads with MiXCR anew, one entry per CDR3 protein. The top ten clones hold around an eighth of a sample with 800,000 to 1,000,000 distinct CDR3 sequences, 48% of them seen once. Sequencing used blood. These receptors were collected from a man aged 30 to 45 in good health.

This clonotype was seen more than once but under ten times. This sequence joins TRBV7-6 and TRBJ2-5, with TRBD2 matching 7 bases. This CDR3 is built from 14 residues. With V trimmed by 1 base and J by 9 bases, 8 bases remained unmatched. The germline gives CDR1 SGHVS, CDR2 FNYEAQ. CDR3 bases: TGTGCCAGCAGCTTAGAGTCTGCCCGGGAGGCCCAGTACTTC. It is translated as CASSLESAREAQYF.

CDR3 in DNA: TGTGCCATCAGTGAGTTAGCTTCCGATGAGCAGTTCTTC. Translated, it gives CAISELASDEQFF. The chain combines TRBV10-3 with TRBJ2-1; D remains unclear. V lost 1 base and J 8 bases, leaving 9 bases between the germline ends. The CDR3 covers 13 residues. Germline-derived CDR1 and CDR2 are ENHRY and SYGVKD.

This chain connects TRBV24-1 to TRBJ2-1, with 10 bases lining up with TRBD1. V lost 2 bases to trimming and J lost 3 bases; unmatched junction nucleotides: 3. Germline V lookup: CDR1 KGHDR, CDR2 SFDVKD. This CDR3 has 16 residues. CDR3 in DNA: TGTGCCACCAGTGATTGTGGACAGGGGGGCTACAATGAGCAGTTCTTC. This codes for CATSDCGQGGYNEQFF.

Of note for this clonotype: An end of the junction differs from the germline gene, which may be a read error. The chain has TRBV9 and TRBJ2-1; no definite D call. This CDR3 region has 15 residues. Germline values: CDR1 SGDLS, CDR2 YYNGEE. The CDR3 sequence: CASSPTGDPYNGQFF. The CDR3 bases are TGTGCCAGCAGCCCTACGGGTGATCCCTACAATGGGCAGTTCTTC.

This chain joins TRBV7-2 and TRBJ2-5; D is undetermined. Trimming pared 0 bases from V and 9 bases from J, leaving 11 bases between. There are 13 residues in the CDR3. Germline lookup yields CDR1 SGHTA and CDR2 FQGNSA. CDR3 sequence reads: CASSLALTWAQYF. CDR3 nucleotides: TGTGCCAGCAGCTTAGCGCTAACATGGGCCCAGTACTTC.

A remark on this clonotype: Given a much more abundant clone one base away, this may be a read error. The V and J genes are TRBV12-3 or TRBV12-4 and TRBJ2-3; the D is unclear. The ends were cut back, 7 bases at V and 0 bases at J, with 20 bases in the middle. The CDR3 covers 17 residues. The CDR3 sequence is CASTPGGGASSTDTQYF. The CDR3 region has the DNA TGTGCCAGCACCCCTGGCGGCGGAGCTTCTAGCACAGATACGCAGTATTTT.

The rearrangement joins TRBV12-3 or TRBV12-4 to TRBJ2-3, with D maybe TRBD1 (6 bases). The CDR3 runs to 15 residues. V was shortened by 5 bases and J by 11 bases, with 23 bases between the two germline ends. The chain's CDR3 is CASSLRTARTDVQYF. CDR3 coding DNA: TGTGCCAGCAGTCTTAGGACAGCTAGAACAGATGTGCAGTATTTT.

The chain couples TRBV6-5 to TRBJ2-3; 10 nucleotides agree with TRBD2. Trimming took 0 bases from V and 2 from J; bases not matched to a gene: 20. Germline assignment: CDR1 MNHEY and CDR2 SVGAGI. The CDR3 covers 22 residues. The CDR3 protein is CASSYSTRIAGGPVPHTDTQYF. The CDR3 DNA reads TGTGCCAGCAGTTACTCGACGAGAATAGCGGGGGGCCCCGTCCCTCACACAGATACGCAGTATTTT.

The rearrangement links TRBV29-1 to TRBJ2-7; 10 bases are a match to TRBD2. The CDR3 is 15 residues long. Germline V gives CDR1 SQVTM, CDR2 ANQGSEA. Germline trimming cut 4 bases from V and 5 bases from J; bases unmatched to any gene: 11. CDR3 nucleotides: TGCAGCGTTGTACACAGCGGGAGGGCTAACCACGAGCAGTACTTC. It codes for CSVVHSGRANHEQYF.

The genes are TRBV5-1 and TRBJ2-1; 8 bases are a match to TRBD1. V trimming: 4 bases; J trimming: 9 bases; junction bases outside the gene matches: 9. This CDR3 has 14 residues. The germline V gene encodes CDR1 SGHRS and CDR2 YFSETQ. CDR3 DNA: TGCGCCAGCAGCGTCGGACAGGGAGGCGGTGAGCAGTTCTTC. It specifies CASSVGQGGGEQFF.

The chain links TRBV7-9 to TRBJ1-2; D ambiguous. V dropped 5 bases and J dropped 2 bases, with 6 bases sitting between them. Germline CDR1 and CDR2: SEHNR and FQNEAQ (reference sequence). The CDR3 loop spans 12 amino acids. The CDR3 DNA follows: TGTGCCAGCAGCGTAGAGAACTATGGCTACACCTTC. Translation: CASSVENYGYTF.

The chain combines TRBV5-1 with TRBJ2-2; 7 bases align to TRBD2. The V gene end was trimmed by 3 bases and the J gene end by 5 bases; junction bases not matched to a gene: 7. This CDR3 comprises 15 residues. CDR1 and CDR2 from the germline V gene are SGHRS and YFSETQ. CDR3 region: CASSSWTSGTGELFF. CDR3 nucleotides: TGCGCCAGCAGCTCCTGGACTAGTGGGACCGGGGAGCTGTTTTTT.

V is TRBV6-2 or TRBV6-3 and J is TRBJ2-3; 10 bases align to TRBD2. V lost 0 bases to trimming and J lost 4 bases; unmatched junction nucleotides: 7. The CDR3 runs 17 residues. CDR1 is MNHEY and CDR2 is SVGEGT in the germline V gene. CDR3 in amino acids: CASSYSPGLAPSDTQYF. DNA of the CDR3: TGTGCCAGCAGTTACTCCCCGGGACTAGCGCCGTCAGATACGCAGTATTTT.

The gene calls are TRBV9 and TRBJ2-5; D may be TRBD1 or TRBD2 (6 bases each). The J call may be wrong; the DNA end is better matched by TRBJ2-7. The CDR3 runs to 14 residues. Germline CDR1 reads SGDLS; CDR2 reads YYNGEE. The CDR3 is CASSPPGAFAEQYF. The DNA of the CDR3 is TGTGCCAGCAGCCCCCCGGGGGCGTTTGCCGAGCAGTACTTC.

The chain uses TRBV6-5 and TRBJ2-6; no definite D call. In germline, CDR1 is MNHEY, CDR2 SVGAGI. The V end lost 2 bases, the J end lost 1 base, and 12 bases lay between the germline ends. The CDR3 totals 17 residues. CDR3 amino acids: CASSYGQPFSGANVLTF. DNA for the CDR3: TGTGCCAGCAGTTACGGGCAGCCTTTTTCTGGGGCCAACGTCCTGACTTTC.

V gene TRBV7-9 combines with J gene TRBJ2-1, with D perhaps matching TRBD2 (5 bases). The CDR3 has 14 residues. Per the germline V gene, CDR1 is SEHNR and CDR2 is FQNEAQ (reference sequence). Trimming pared 4 bases from V and 3 bases from J, leaving 10 bases between. CDR3 region: CASSSRDYYNEQFF. The CDR3 DNA reads as TGTGCCAGCAGCTCCCGGGATTACTACAATGAGCAGTTCTTC.

This chain links TRBV5-1 with TRBJ2-2, with D possibly being TRBD1 (6 bases). This CDR3 has 15 residues. Looked up from germline, CDR1 is SGHRS and CDR2 is YFSETQ. V shed 2 bases and J shed 2 bases, with 10 bases lying between them. CDR3 in DNA: TGCGCCAGCAGCTTTTCAGGGGATAACACCGGGGAGCTGTTTTTT. Residues: CASSFSGDNTGELFF. The full variable domain, its missing parts supplied by reference TRBV5-1 and TRBJ2-2, is KAGVTQTPRYLIKTRGQQVTLSCSPISGHRSVSWYQQTPGQGLQFLFEYFSETQRNKGNFPGRFSGRQFSNSRSEMNVSTLELGDSALYLCASSFSGDNTGELFFGEGSRLTVL.

This sequence joins TRBV6-2 or TRBV6-3 and TRBJ2-3; 9 positions match TRBD1. The CDR3 length is 16 residues. J was trimmed by 1 base and V by 5 bases; bases with no gene match: 7. Germline V gene data show CDR1 as MNHEY and CDR2 as SVGEGT. The CDR3 loop reads CASSSGQGLGTDTQYF. The CDR3 DNA is TGTGCCAGCAGTAGTGGACAGGGGTTGGGCACAGATACGCAGTATTTT.

This clonotype was seen just once. The rearrangement links TRBV30 to TRBJ2-7; perhaps D is TRBD1 or TRBD2 (5 bases each). Trimming removed 3 bases at V and 7 bases at J, with 22 bases between. Germline CDR1 reads GTSNPN; CDR2 reads SVGIG (reference sequence). CDR3 size: 15 residues. CDR3 protein: CAWRGRGTFALEQYF. The CDR3 DNA reads as TGTGCCTGGAGGGGACGGGGAACGTTCGCTTTGGAGCAGTACTTC.

V usage is TRBV20-1 and J usage is TRBJ2-5; D remains ambiguous. V lost 2 bases to trimming and J lost 11 bases, with 15 bases between them. This CDR3 has 12 residues. Germline CDR1 reads DFQATT; CDR2 reads SNEGSKA (reference sequence). For the CDR3, the DNA is TGCAGTGCTAGACCCTTAGCCAGTGAGCAGTACTTC. This codes for CSARPLASEQYF.

This clonotype has only a few counts. The V gene is TRBV7-9, the J gene TRBJ2-3; D possibly corresponds to TRBD2 (6 bases). Germline values: CDR1 SEHNR, CDR2 FQNEAQ (reference sequence). Trimming removed 10 bases from V and 4 bases from J, with 15 bases in between. The CDR3 totals 13 residues. The CDR3 sequence is CATYWDFSDTQYF. Here the CDR3 DNA reads TGTGCCACCTATTGGGACTTCTCAGATACGCAGTATTTT.

To note about this clonotype: A junction end diverges from the germline sequence, so it may reflect a read error. The genes are TRBV6-5 and TRBJ2-6; D perhaps matches TRBD1 (5 bases). The CDR3 is made up of 13 amino acids. Germline CDR1 reads MNHEY; CDR2 reads SVGAGI. CDR3 bases: TGTGCCAGCAGTTACTCTGGGGCCAACGTCCCGACTTTC. Translation gives CASSYSGANVPTF.

A note on this clonotype: The junction departs from germline at one end; a sequencing error may be responsible. This sequence joins TRBV6-2 or TRBV6-3 and TRBJ2-7; TRBD2 aligns across 7 bases. The DNA end lines up better with TRBJ2-5; the J call may be wrong. The CDR3 has 16 residues. Looked up from germline, CDR1 is MNHEY and CDR2 is SVGEGT. The CDR3 DNA reads TGTGCCGGCAGTTACCCCCCAGCGGGGCCTAAAGAGACCCAGTACTTC. It specifies CAGSYPPAGPKETQYF.

This clonotype was counted between two and nine times. The chain combines TRBV5-1 with TRBJ2-7; 7 bases are shared with TRBD1. Germline CDR1 is SGHRS and CDR2 is YFSETQ. The V and J ends lost 7 bases and 0 bases, in that order; junction bases with no gene match: 13. CDR3 length: 16 residues. The CDR3 loop is CASSLKPGTDSYEQYF. For the CDR3, the DNA is TGCGCCAGCTCCTTGAAACCCGGGACAGACTCCTACGAGCAGTACTTC.

V usage is TRBV30 and J usage is TRBJ2-1; weak D call: TRBD2 (6 bases). This CDR3 is built from 15 residues. Trimming took 5 bases from V and 5 from J, leaving 19 bases between them. Looked up from germline, CDR1 is GTSNPN and CDR2 is SVGIG (reference sequence). For the CDR3, the DNA is TGTGCCTGGCTCCCCTCCGGGACTCACAACAATGAGCAGTTCTTC. This sequence encodes CAWLPSGTHNNEQFF.

This clonotype was seen a handful of times. The chain recombines TRBV5-1 with TRBJ2-1; the D gene could be TRBD1 or TRBD2 (5 bases each). V gave up 5 bases and J gave up 4 bases, with 16 bases separating them. CDR1 is SGHRS and CDR2 is YFSETQ in the germline V gene. The CDR3 length is 15 residues. In DNA, the CDR3 is TGCGCCAGCAGGGTTGAGGGGAGTGCTTACAATGAGCAGTTCTTC. This sequence encodes CASRVEGSAYNEQFF.

The chain links TRBV4-3 to TRBJ1-5, with TRBD1 as a possible D gene (6 bases). The CDR3 runs 17 residues. Germline values: CDR1 LGHNA, CDR2 YSLEER. Trimming shortened V by 0 bases and J by 3 bases, and 15 bases separated the two germline ends. In DNA, the CDR3 is TGCGCCAGCAGCCAAGATGCGCGCGGGGGCTCCAATCAGCCCCAGCATTTT. This encodes CASSQDARGGSNQPQHF.

V is TRBV7-9 and J is TRBJ2-7; TRBD2 aligns across 14 bases. There are 15 residues in the CDR3. The trim removed 4 bases at V and 3 bases at J, leaving 2 bases unmatched. Germline V lookup: CDR1 SEHNR, CDR2 FQNEAQ (reference sequence). CDR3 sequence reads: CASSWTSGGYYEQYF. The CDR3 DNA reads TGTGCCAGCAGCTGGACTAGCGGGGGGTACTACGAGCAGTACTTC.

CDR3 amino acids: CASSRAPAGSGTDTQYF. CDR3 nucleotides: TGCGCCAGCAGCCGAGCTCCGGCGGGTAGCGGCACAGATACGCAGTATTTT. V and J are TRBV4-1 and TRBJ2-3; perhaps TRBD2 as D (5 bases). Germline lookup yields CDR1 MGHRA and CDR2 YSYEKL. The V end lost 4 bases, the J end lost 1 base, and 18 bases lay between the germline ends. This CDR3 is 17 amino acids long.

This chain connects TRBV3-1 to TRBJ2-2; 15 nucleotides agree with TRBD2. The CDR3 covers 18 residues. Unmatched junction bases numbered 8, after V lost 4 bases and J lost 5 bases. From germline, CDR1 is LGHDT and CDR2 YNNKEL (reference sequence). This CDR3 reads CASSRGLAGGLETGELFF. The CDR3 DNA reads as TGTGCCAGCAGCCGCGGACTAGCGGGGGGGCTAGAGACCGGGGAGCTGTTTTTT.